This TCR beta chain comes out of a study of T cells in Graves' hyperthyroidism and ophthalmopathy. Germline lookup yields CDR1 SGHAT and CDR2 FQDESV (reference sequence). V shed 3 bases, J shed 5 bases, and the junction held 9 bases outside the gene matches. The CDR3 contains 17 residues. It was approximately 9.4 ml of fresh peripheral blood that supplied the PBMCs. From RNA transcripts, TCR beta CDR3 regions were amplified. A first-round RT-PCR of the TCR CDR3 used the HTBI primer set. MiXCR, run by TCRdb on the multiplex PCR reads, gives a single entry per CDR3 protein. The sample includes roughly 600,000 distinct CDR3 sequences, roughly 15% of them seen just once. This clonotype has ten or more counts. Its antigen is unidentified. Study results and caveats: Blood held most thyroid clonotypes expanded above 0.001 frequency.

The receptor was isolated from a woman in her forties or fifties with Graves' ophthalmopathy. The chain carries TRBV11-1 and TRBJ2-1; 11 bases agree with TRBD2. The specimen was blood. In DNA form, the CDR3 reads TGTGCCAGCAGCTTGGGACTAGCGGAGGGGGGGAACAATGAGCAGTTCTTC. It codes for CASSLGLAEGGNNEQFF. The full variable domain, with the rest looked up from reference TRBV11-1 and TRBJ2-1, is EAEVAQSPRYKITEKSQAVAFWCDPISGHATLYWYRQILGQGPELLVQFQDESVVDDSQLPKDRFSAERLKGVDSTLKIQPAELGDSAMYLCASSLGLAEGGNNEQFFGPGTRLTVL.